This TCR beta chain was identified in a study of T cell clonality in common variable immunodeficiency. Unmatched junction bases numbered 5, after V lost 1 base and J lost 5 bases. Germline CDR1 and CDR2: SGHVS and FQNEAQ. The CDR3 contains 16 residues. This clone was counted many times. Its antigen is unidentified. The observed sequence ends 3 residues before the CDR3 terminus, with the missing tail filled in from the germline J gene. The repertoire was sequenced with immunoSEQ multiplex PCR; TCRdb's copy has only in-frame clones and lacks some. The sample was found to contain fewer than 50,000 clones, and every one recurs. Whole-study findings and limits: Common variable immunodeficiency TCR beta sequences reportedly had fewer deletions and N-nucleotide insertions. Shared TCRbeta clones were fewer between CVID subjects than controls.

Both groups were predominantly of Caucasian heritage. The TCR was taken from a person aged 18 to 70 in good health. The rearrangement joins TRBV7-8 to TRBJ2-5; 12 nucleotides agree with TRBD2. Input material: peripheral blood mononuclear cells. CDR3 DNA, as far as it was read: TGTGCCAGCAGCTTAGGACTAGCGGGAGATATGGAGACC. This translates into CASSLGLAGDMET. The full CDR3 sequence reads CASSLGLAGDMETQYF.